This T cell receptor beta chain was sequenced in a study of a mutant IDH1 vaccine in newly diagnosed glioma. For the study at large: Vaccines were begun 4-6 weeks after radiotherapy alone, or with temozolomide cycles. Sex among treated patients split about 60% male, about 40% female; mean age was approximately 40 years.

General observations from the study: Pseudoprogression looked unconnected to shifts in top peripheral T cell clonotypes.

Assay: immunoSEQ multiplex PCR; the TCRdb copy retains only in-frame clones and omits some. The sample records roughly 43,000 clones, around 76% being singletons. The time point denotes: week 23, last vaccination. Each vaccine dose was 300 ug of mutant IDH1 20-mer peptide, with topical imiquimod. Germline CDR1 and CDR2: MNHEY and SMNVEV (reference sequence). The CDR3 is 14 amino acids. With 5 bases removed from V and 2 bases from J, the gap between germline ends came to 13 bases. A remark on this clone: The antigen is not known.

Sequencing was performed on PBMCs, taken from a glioma patient whose treatment included an IDH1 peptide vaccine. This chain links TRBV27 with TRBJ2-7, with D hard to call. This receptor was taken from a man over 45 with glioma. The CDR3 is CASSGTIGPYEQYF. For the CDR3, the DNA is TGTGCCAGCAGTGGTACGATCGGACCCTACGAGCAGTACTTC.